The source of this TCR beta chain is a study of blood T cell repertoires in COVID-19 (dated by TCRdb to the early 2020s). About the investigation overall: Samples covering the acute and convalescent phases of COVID-19 were provided by collaborators in the United States, Italy and Spain. The material from the prospective study consisted of cDNA or gDNA derived from T cells, B-cell-depleted T cells, or PBMCs. The dataset comprised deeply sampled blood TCRbeta repertoires from subjects exposed to, actively infected with, or recovered from COVID-19. The repertoires were made available in a free public database intended to serve as a resource for research on the immune response to SARS-CoV-2. Samples were obtained from the ongoing ImmuneRACE study (first 160 participants) and from approximately 1,200 subjects provided by 6 global collaborators. Nearly every sample came with metadata listing a de-identified subject ID, COVID-19 status, age in years and sex. Where available, HLA class I and class II types were obtained from metadata supplied by the sample provider rather than from assay-based typing.

Beyond this particular receptor, the publication reports: The amount of clinical and demographic metadata varied by source and participant and was provided uncurated.

In regard to this clone: What antigen it recognizes has not been identified. Nothing much larger sits one base from this clone, and base qualities are not available.

The immunoSEQ Assay, a bias-controlled multiplex PCR, was used to amplify TCRbeta CDR3 regions from genomic DNA. In the authors' own workflow: Within the assay, amplification of reference gene primers was used to estimate how many nucleated cells each sample contained. Sequence reads were collapsed and filtered to measure the absolute abundance of every unique TCRbeta CDR3 rearrangement. Productive Simpson clonality was computed per sample as the square root of Simpson's diversity index over productive rearrangements. TCRdb holds this immuneACCESS table with in-frame rearrangements only. Some clones are missing; in checked studies, unresolved V genes explain under half, and the rest has no known cause. V, J and clone size are taken as reported in that table, and D and trimming were inferred from the DNA itself. The sample table contains roughly 300,000 clones; only one count was recorded for about 90% of them. More than 10% of the sample is in the top ten clones.

One collaborating source in Seattle enrolled patients during active infection and followed them longitudinally through the course of disease. Collaborating institutions collected whole blood in K2EDTA tubes following their own protocols. For TCRbeta analysis, collaborators shipped samples as frozen whole blood, isolated PBMCs, or DNA extracted from either of those sample types. Including the terminal cysteine and phenylalanine, the CDR3 comprises 14 residues. The DNA shown is the 42-base CDR3, in frame from base 1. CDR1 and CDR2 are drawn from the germline V gene: ENHRY, SYGVKD. Trimmed from V: 4 bases; trimmed from J: 5 bases; junction bases lacking a gene match: 7.

The chain employs TRBV10-3 and TRBJ2-5, with 7 bases matching TRBD2. The sequenced material came from peripheral blood. The sequence came from a woman in her twenties or thirties with COVID-19, enrolled during active disease. Here is the DNA: TGTGCCATCAGTGCGGGGGGAAGCCGGGAGACCCAGTACTTC. It translates to CAISAGGSRETQYF.